The TCR beta chain described here comes from a study of cytomegalovirus exposure and HLA in healthy donors. The study ran its PCR with 60 Vbeta and 13 Jbeta primers. Sequencing was performed with immunoSEQ multiplex PCR; in TCRdb, only in-frame clones are kept and a portion is missing. There are 150,000 to 200,000 clones in the sample; about 81% occur only once, and about 1.5% lies in the top ten. Of note for this clone: What it recognizes is unknown.

This CDR3 is 17 amino acids long. Germline CDR1 is KGHSH and CDR2 is LQKENI. Trimming cost V 3 bases and J 0 bases; bases outside gene matches: 6. Points from the study as a whole: Later on, analysis showed that most CMV-associated TCR beta chains appeared to be HLA-restricted. The study reported that TCR beta sequences accurately predicted HLA-A and HLA-B alleles in most subjects. Exclusion as indistinguishable affected some V segments, including TRBV6-2 and TRBV6-3.

The sequenced material came from PBMCs. V and J are TRBV18 and TRBJ2-1; 9 bases align to TRBD2. The sequence was collected from a man aged 35 to 55 in good health and CMV-seronegative. CDR3 coding DNA: TGTGCCAGCTCACCCGATCTAGCGGGAAGCTCCTACAATGAGCAGTTCTTC. Its protein product is CASSPDLAGSSYNEQFF.